Below, 20 T cell receptor beta chains from the same sample are listed, as sequenced in a study of early T cells in non-severe SARS-CoV-2 infection (TCRdb year 2021). The library was generated by 5' RACE. The instrument was a NextSeq 500. Using fastp trimming at Q25 and MiXCR clonotype assembly, TCRdb reanalyzed the public sequencing data and kept in-frame beta chains. Here each entry gathers all rows of one CDR3 protein and keeps the most common genes and DNA. A total of about 26,000 distinct CDR3 sequences appear in this sample, about 4.2% of them only once. Together, the top ten hold roughly 4.2% of the sample. What was sequenced was whole blood. The source of these receptors is an adult who was a healthcare worker with PCR-confirmed SARS-CoV-2 infection or an uninfected control (not recorded which).

This clonotype was observed many times. J is TRBJ2-5 and V is TRBV5-1, with a possible D match to TRBD1 (5 bases). This CDR3 has 17 residues. V was clipped by 4 bases and J by 2 bases, with 21 bases between them. Germline assignment: CDR1 SGHRS and CDR2 YFSETQ. The CDR3 here is CASSQSATAGRQETQYF. CDR3 nucleotides: TGCGCCAGCAGCCAAAGCGCGACAGCCGGAAGACAAGAGACCCAGTACTTC.

This chain connects TRBV6-4 to TRBJ2-3; no reliable D call. Trimming took 0 bases from V and 4 from J, leaving 5 bases between them. The germline gives CDR1 MRHNA, CDR2 SNTAGT. The CDR3 has 13 amino acids. The DNA of the CDR3 is TGTGCCAGCAGTGACTCGACTGCAGATACGCAGTATTTT. It codes for CASSDSTADTQYF.

This clonotype was seen only a few times. A read error may produce the germline difference seen at one junction end. Here the CDR3 reads CTSSLTTLDTDTQYF. The CDR3 bases are TGTACCAGCAGCTTAACGACTCTCGACACAGATACGCAGTATTTT. This sequence joins TRBV11-2 and TRBJ2-3; D not certain. The CDR3 contains 15 residues. Looked up from germline, CDR1 is SGHAT and CDR2 is FQNNGV.

This clonotype was counted a few times. The V gene is TRBV5-1, the J gene TRBJ1-6; 9 bases match TRBD1. CDR1 and CDR2 from the germline V gene are SGHRS and YFSETQ. Germline trimming cut 0 bases from V and 9 bases from J; bases unmatched to any gene: 1. The CDR3 runs to 14 residues. The CDR3 spells CASSLGTGVSPLHF. CDR3 DNA: TGCGCCAGCAGCTTGGGGACAGGGGTTTCACCCCTCCACTTT.

This clonotype was recorded at least ten times. The rearrangement uses TRBV15 and TRBJ2-7; the match to TRBD1 covers 7 bases. Germline assignment: CDR1 LNHNV and CDR2 YYDKDF (reference sequence). V was pared by 0 bases and J by 2 bases, with 1 base of the junction left unmatched. The CDR3 spans 14 residues. The DNA of the CDR3 is TGTGCCACCAGCAGAGACAGGGGGACCTACGAGCAGTACTTC. Translation gives CATSRDRGTYEQYF. Supplemented by reference TRBV15 and TRBJ2-7, the full variable domain reads DAMVIQNPRYQVTQFGKPVTLSCSQTLNHNVMYWYQQKSSQAPKLLFHYYDKDFNNEADTPDNFQSRRPNTSFCFLDIRSPGLGDTAMYLCATSRDRGTYEQYFGPGTRLTVT.

This clonotype came up a few times. V and J are TRBV29-1 and TRBJ2-2, with D tentatively TRBD1 or TRBD2 (5 bases each). CDR1 is SQVTM, CDR2 ANQGSEA, per germline. CDR3 length: 14 amino acids. V was shortened by 6 bases and J by 3 bases, with 14 bases between the two germline ends. The CDR3 protein is CSVGEGTYTGELFF. The CDR3 DNA reads as TGCAGCGTAGGGGAAGGGACGTACACCGGGGAGCTGTTTTTT.

This clonotype was observed many times. The chain employs TRBV14 and TRBJ2-7; maybe TRBD2 (6 bases). This CDR3 has 18 amino acids. The V and J ends lost 0 bases and 0 bases respectively, with 18 bases between them. Germline assignment: CDR1 SGHDN and CDR2 FVKESK. For the CDR3, the DNA is TGTGCCAGCAGCCAAGACCACTACGGAACTAGCAGCTCCTACGAGCAGTACTTC. It specifies CASSQDHYGTSSSYEQYF.

This clonotype has ten or more counts. This chain joins TRBV3-1 and TRBJ2-1; the match to TRBD2 covers 14 bases. Trimming cost V 4 bases and J 9 bases; bases outside gene matches: 8. This CDR3 has 16 residues. Germline CDR1 and CDR2: LGHDT and YNNKEL (reference sequence). The CDR3 bases are TGTGCCAGCAGCCCGCGGGGACTAGCGGGAGTCACTGAGCAGTTCTTC. It specifies CASSPRGLAGVTEQFF.

This clonotype was recorded at least ten times. This chain joins TRBV6-1 and TRBJ2-7; D remains ambiguous. The V end was cut by 2 bases, the J end by 5 bases, with 19 bases between. The CDR3 has 16 residues. Germline lookup yields CDR1 MNHNS and CDR2 SASEGT. The CDR3 DNA reads as TGTGCCAGCAGTGAACGGTTAACTGGAAAGTCTCACGAGCAGTACTTC. This translates into CASSERLTGKSHEQYF.

This chain links TRBV27 with TRBJ2-6; D is unclear. Germline V gene data show CDR1 as MNHEY and CDR2 as SMNVEV (reference sequence). This CDR3 is 13 amino acids long. V was cut by 6 bases and J by 4 bases, with 7 bases left in between. The CDR3 DNA sequence: TGTGCCAGCAGCCTTCGCGGGGCCAACGTCCTGACTTTC. Amino acid sequence: CASSLRGANVLTF.

This clonotype was seen only a few times. The rearrangement joins TRBV3-1 to TRBJ2-7; no firm D call. V was clipped by 0 bases and J by 6 bases, with 6 bases between them. Germline-derived CDR1 and CDR2 are LGHDT and YNNKEL (reference sequence). This CDR3 is built from 12 residues. This CDR3 is CASSQDWGEQYF. In nucleotides, the CDR3 is TGTGCCAGCAGCCAAGATTGGGGCGAGCAGTACTTC.

The chain combines TRBV27 with TRBJ1-5; D not resolved. Trimming cost V 3 bases and J 4 bases, with 10 bases left between them. Germline values: CDR1 MNHEY, CDR2 SMNVEV (reference sequence). This CDR3 is built from 14 residues. CDR3 sequence reads: CASSFGRTNQPQHF. In nucleotides, the CDR3 is TGTGCCAGCAGTTTCGGCAGAACAAATCAGCCCCAGCATTTT.

This clonotype was recorded at least ten times. The CDR3 bases are TGTGCCAGCAGCCCTCGGGGGAGCGGGGGGCCCTACGAGCAGTACTTC. Protein product: CASSPRGSGGPYEQYF. The J gene is TRBJ2-7, the V gene TRBV5-6; 9 bases align to TRBD2. The CDR3 totals 16 residues. V lost 4 bases, J lost 2 bases, and 10 bases stayed unmatched. CDR1 and CDR2 from the germline V gene are SGHDT and YYEEEE.

The J gene is TRBJ1-1, the V gene TRBV12-3 or TRBV12-4, with TRBD1 identical over 7 bases. Trimming cost V 3 bases and J 5 bases; bases outside gene matches: 6. This CDR3 has 14 amino acids. The CDR3 spells CASSFTGDRTEAFF. The DNA of the CDR3 is TGTGCCAGCAGTTTCACAGGGGATCGTACTGAAGCTTTCTTT.

This clonotype has more than one count but fewer than ten. The genes are TRBV2 and TRBJ2-2; D could derive from TRBD1 or TRBD2 (7 bases each). The CDR3 extends over 16 amino acids. Germline lookup yields CDR1 SNHLY and CDR2 FYNNEI. The V end was cut by 4 bases, the J end by 6 bases, with 18 bases between. The CDR3 is CASSVPEQGGSGELFF. For the CDR3, the DNA is TGTGCCAGCAGTGTGCCGGAGCAGGGGGGGTCCGGGGAGCTGTTTTTT.

This clonotype was seen a handful of times. J is TRBJ2-5 and V is TRBV28; 7 nucleotides match TRBD1. The ends lost 5 bases at V and 2 bases at J; junction bases unmatched: 5. Germline V gives CDR1 MDHEN, CDR2 SYDVKM. The CDR3 consists of 14 residues. CDR3 DNA: TGTGCCAGCAGTATGGACAGGACACAAGAGACCCAGTACTTC. It codes for CASSMDRTQETQYF.

This clonotype was seen at least ten times. The rearrangement links TRBV28 to TRBJ2-7; 9 bases map to TRBD2. CDR1 and CDR2 (germline): MDHEN, SYDVKM. This CDR3 is built from 15 residues. The V and J ends lost 3 bases and 2 bases, in that order; junction bases with no gene match: 5. CDR3 in DNA: TGTGCCAGCAGTTTCGTCATAGCGGGGGCCTACGAGCAGTACTTC. As protein: CASSFVIAGAYEQYF.

The chain links TRBV11-2 to TRBJ2-7; 7 nucleotides line up with TRBD2. CDR1 SGHAT and CDR2 FQNNGV come from the germline V gene. The CDR3 is 17 amino acids. The ends lost 5 bases at V and 3 bases at J; junction bases unmatched: 16. CDR3 nucleotides: TGTGCCAGCAGCCTCGAAAGGTGGGCGGGGGATATCTACGAGCAGTACTTC. Its translation: CASSLERWAGDIYEQYF.

The sample holds many counts of this clonotype. The CDR3: CASSANRARRNPDTQYF. CDR3 coding DNA: TGTGCCAGCAGCGCAAATCGGGCCCGTCGGAATCCAGATACGCAGTATTTT. The chain joins TRBV11-2 to TRBJ2-3, with D unclear. Trimming left V 5 bases short and J 4 bases short, with 22 bases between. CDR1 and CDR2 (germline): SGHAT, FQNNGV. The CDR3 is 17 residues long.

This clonotype has at least ten counts. CDR3 residues: CASSYSPQGTNEQFF. In nucleotides, the CDR3 is TGTGCCAGCAGTTACTCTCCACAGGGGACCAATGAGCAGTTCTTC. The J gene is TRBJ2-1, the V gene TRBV6-6; 7 bases are shared with TRBD1. J gave up 6 bases and V 0 bases, and 5 bases lay outside the gene matches. Germline V gene sequence: CDR1 MNHNY, CDR2 SVGAGI (reference sequence). The CDR3 runs to 15 residues.